This TCR beta chain is drawn from a study of identical twins' blood T cells. Germline trimming cut 4 bases from V and 13 bases from J; bases unmatched to any gene: 12. Germline CDR1 SGHRS, CDR2 YFSETQ. The CDR3 has 15 amino acids. Points on this clonotype: Its antigen is still unknown.

Overall study results and limits: Abundant TCRbeta CDR3s overlapped more between twins than with unrelated donors.

MiXCR, applied by TCRdb to the 5' RACE reads, yields one record per CDR3 protein. The sample contains roughly 340,000 distinct CDR3 sequences, roughly 31% of which appear only once. V usage is TRBV5-1 and J usage is TRBJ1-6, with 9 bases fitting TRBD1. Material for sequencing was PBMCs. The clonotype comes from a woman aged 18-55 years in good health. This CDR3 reads CASSQDRGSSSPLHF. CDR3 sequence (DNA): TGCGCCAGCAGCCAGGACAGGGGATCTTCTTCTCCCCTCCACTTT.